The 21 T cell receptor beta chains presented below share a single source sample, sequenced in a study of identical twins. TCRdb itself ran the 5' RACE reads through MiXCR, one entry per CDR3 protein. This sample carries some 900,000 distinct CDR3 sequences, roughly an eighth of them seen once, and the ten largest clones take about 1.5%. These data are also associated with another study on yellow fever vaccine responses in identical twins.

Sample: PBMCs. The receptors come from a woman in her late teens or twenties in good health.

This clonotype came up a few times. J is TRBJ1-2 and V is TRBV3-1, with no clear D. V was shortened by 4 bases and J by 8 bases, with 11 bases between the two germline ends. The germline gives CDR1 LGHDT, CDR2 YNNKEL (reference sequence). The CDR3 loop spans 12 amino acids. Here the CDR3 reads CASSPRSGGYTF. CDR3 in DNA: TGTGCCAGCAGCCCGAGGTCGGGAGGCTACACCTTC.

The rearrangement links TRBV27 to TRBJ2-1; the D gene could be TRBD1 or TRBD2 (5 bases each). V was clipped by 6 bases and J by 5 bases, with 8 bases between them. CDR1 MNHEY and CDR2 SMNVEV come from the germline V gene (reference sequence). The CDR3 has 12 amino acids. CDR3 in DNA: TGTGCCAGCAGCGGGGCGAACAATGAGCAGTTCTTC. This gives the protein CASSGANNEQFF.

For the CDR3, the DNA is TGTGCCAGCAGTTTATCGAGTTGGGACTCGGATGAGCAGTTCTTC. Amino acids: CASSLSSWDSDEQFF. The rearrangement links TRBV27 to TRBJ2-1; maybe TRBD2 (6 bases). The CDR3 runs 15 residues. Per germline, CDR1 MNHEY and CDR2 SMNVEV (reference sequence). V gave up 0 bases and J gave up 8 bases, with 14 bases separating them.

The DNA for the CDR3 is TGTGCCAGCAGCCTCTCCTTGGGACATAATTCACCCCTCCACTTT. This encodes CASSLSLGHNSPLHF. The chain recombines TRBV27 with TRBJ1-6; D may be TRBD1 (5 bases). V was pared by 6 bases and J by 5 bases, with 14 bases between. The CDR3 loop spans 15 amino acids. Germline V gene sequence: CDR1 MNHEY, CDR2 SMNVEV (reference sequence).

This clonotype was seen only a few times. This chain links TRBV29-1 with TRBJ2-3; D is unclear. Germline CDR1 SQVTM, CDR2 ANQGSEA. The CDR3 spans 15 residues. V was cut by 1 base and J by 0 bases, with 11 bases left in between. The CDR3 DNA follows: TGCAGCGTTGAAGCCAACCCATCGAGCACAGATACGCAGTATTTT. The encoded protein is CSVEANPSSTDTQYF.

The J gene is TRBJ1-2, the V gene TRBV7-8; D is possibly TRBD1 (5 bases). Germline loops: CDR1 SGHVS, CDR2 FQNEAQ. The CDR3 runs to 17 residues. Trimming left V 5 bases short and J 0 bases short, with 19 bases between. The CDR3 DNA follows: TGTGCCAGCAGCGCTCCGGGGGGGATCGGGACTAACTATGGCTACACCTTC. Translated, it gives CASSAPGGIGTNYGYTF.

V usage is TRBV20-1 and J usage is TRBJ2-5; the D gene is possibly TRBD2 (6 bases). The germline V gene has CDR1 DFQATT and CDR2 SNEGSKA (reference sequence). Trimming removed 8 bases from V and 5 bases from J, with 21 bases in between. This CDR3 spans 14 amino acids. The CDR3 nucleotides are TGCAGTTCTTGGTTGAGCGGGCACGGCGAGACCCAGTACTTC. This encodes CSSWLSGHGETQYF.

This clonotype has more than one count but fewer than ten. The genes are TRBV20-1 and TRBJ1-1; tentatively, D is TRBD1 (6 bases). Germline CDR1 and CDR2: DFQATT and SNEGSKA (reference sequence). There are 14 residues in the CDR3. Trimming removed 5 bases from V and 4 bases from J, with 17 bases in between. In nucleotides, the CDR3 is TGCAGTGCTCTCAGAGGATCACAGGGCACTGAAGCTTTCTTT. It encodes CSALRGSQGTEAFF.

The V call is TRBV7-3, the J call TRBJ2-1; no clear D gene. CDR1 is SGHTA, CDR2 FQGTGA, per germline. The CDR3 is 16 residues long. V was cut by 5 bases and J by 0 bases, with 14 bases left in between. The CDR3 DNA is TGTGCCAGCAGCAAAGGACCGCAAAGCTCCTACAATGAGCAGTTCTTC. This encodes CASSKGPQSSYNEQFF.

The chain is built from TRBV7-2 and TRBJ2-5, with 10 bases identical to TRBD1. Germline V gene data show CDR1 as SGHTA and CDR2 as FQGNSA. Losses at the gene ends were 5 bases for V and 5 bases for J; bases not matched to a gene: 8. The CDR3 spans 15 residues. This CDR3 reads CASSAGTGDWETQYF. Here the CDR3 DNA reads TGTGCCAGCAGCGCCGGGACAGGGGACTGGGAGACCCAGTACTTC.

This chain links TRBV2 with TRBJ2-5; the D gene is possibly TRBD2 (6 bases). V shed 4 bases and J shed 4 bases, with 13 bases lying between them. Germline CDR1 reads SNHLY; CDR2 reads FYNNEI. The CDR3 has 14 amino acids. The CDR3 DNA follows: TGTGCCAGCAGTGTCCGGGGGATCGTAGAGACCCAGTACTTC. Amino acid sequence: CASSVRGIVETQYF.

The J gene is TRBJ2-3, the V gene TRBV20-1, with 8 bases identical to TRBD1. CDR3 length: 15 amino acids. V was clipped by 6 bases and J by 8 bases; unmatched bases: 16. CDR1 DFQATT and CDR2 SNEGSKA come from the germline V gene (reference sequence). As DNA, the CDR3 is TGCAGTGCCACTTTAGGGACAGGACCTCCAGTTACGCAGTATTTT. Translated, it gives CSATLGTGPPVTQYF.

This clonotype has just a few counts. This chain joins TRBV6-5 and TRBJ1-6; D remains unclear. The CDR3 has 16 amino acids. Trimming left V 2 bases short and J 7 bases short, with 15 bases between. The germline V gene has CDR1 MNHEY and CDR2 SVGAGI. As DNA, the CDR3 is TGTGCCAGCAGTTACGCCCCTCTGGGGTTGAATTCACCCCTCCACTTT. This sequence encodes CASSYAPLGLNSPLHF.

The J gene is TRBJ1-1, the V gene TRBV9, with D unclear. Looked up from germline, CDR1 is SGDLS and CDR2 is YYNGEE. V lost 3 bases, J lost 1 base, and 13 bases lay in between. The CDR3 is made up of 15 amino acids. CDR3 loop: CASSADFDGNTEAFF. The DNA of the CDR3 is TGTGCCAGCAGCGCAGATTTTGACGGGAACACTGAAGCTTTCTTT.

This clonotype showed up just a few times. V is TRBV11-2 and J is TRBJ2-7; D is ambiguous. There are 14 residues in the CDR3. Germline lookup yields CDR1 SGHAT and CDR2 FQNNGV. V lost 4 bases and J lost 4, with 14 bases in between. CDR3 bases: TGTGCCAGCAGCTATAGGGCGGCAGTTTACGAGCAGTACGTC. Its protein is CASSYRAAVYEQYV.

This chain joins TRBV29-1 and TRBJ2-2; 7 bases line up with TRBD1. Germline CDR1 and CDR2: SQVTM and ANQGSEA. V trimming: 7 bases; J trimming: 0 bases; junction bases outside the gene matches: 14. The CDR3 covers 17 residues. CDR3 in amino acids: CSAYRDRGIANTGELFF. The CDR3 bases are TGCAGCGCATACCGGGACAGAGGTATCGCGAACACCGGGGAGCTGTTTTTT.

This clonotype was observed a few times. This chain links TRBV20-1 with TRBJ1-2, with 9 nucleotides matching TRBD1. The CDR3 extends over 14 amino acids. Germline values: CDR1 DFQATT, CDR2 SNEGSKA (reference sequence). Trimming took 6 bases from V and 1 from J; bases not matched to a gene: 6. CDR3 DNA: TGCAGTGCAAAACAGGGGGCGCTTAACTATGGCTACACCTTC. This sequence encodes CSAKQGALNYGYTF.

This clonotype was recorded a few times. This chain joins TRBV2 and TRBJ2-3, with 7 bases that match TRBD1. The V segment lost 5 bases and the J segment 3 bases; nucleotides outside the gene matches: 5. This CDR3 region has 14 residues. Germline CDR1 SNHLY, CDR2 FYNNEI. CDR3 DNA sequence: TGTGCCAGCAGTATAGGGACAGAGACAGATACGCAGTATTTT. Amino acids: CASSIGTETDTQYF.

J is TRBJ2-1 and V is TRBV19, with TRBD2 identical over 9 bases. J gave up 7 bases and V 7 bases, and 14 bases lay outside the gene matches. Germline-derived CDR1 and CDR2 are LNHDA and SQIVND (reference sequence). The CDR3 contains 16 residues. For the CDR3, the DNA is TGTGCCAGTACCCCTTTTGCGGCGGGAGGGCGGAATGAGCAGTTCTTC. Translating gives CASTPFAAGGRNEQFF.

This clonotype was found a few times. The chain uses TRBV29-1 and TRBJ1-3, with D uncertain. V gave up 5 bases and J gave up 3 bases, with 2 bases separating them. Germline V gives CDR1 SQVTM, CDR2 ANQGSEA. This CDR3 has 10 amino acids. The chain's CDR3 is CSVFGNTIYF. CDR3 sequence (DNA): TGCAGCGTTTTTGGAAACACCATATATTTT.

This chain uses TRBV4-1 with TRBJ2-7; possibly TRBD2 for D (7 bases). The CDR3 covers 14 residues. The V and J ends lost 4 bases and 5 bases respectively, with 15 bases between them. CDR1 is MGHRA and CDR2 is YSYEKL in the germline V gene. The chain's CDR3 is CASSPIWGGDEQYF. The CDR3 DNA reads TGCGCCAGCAGCCCTATCTGGGGGGGCGACGAGCAGTACTTC.